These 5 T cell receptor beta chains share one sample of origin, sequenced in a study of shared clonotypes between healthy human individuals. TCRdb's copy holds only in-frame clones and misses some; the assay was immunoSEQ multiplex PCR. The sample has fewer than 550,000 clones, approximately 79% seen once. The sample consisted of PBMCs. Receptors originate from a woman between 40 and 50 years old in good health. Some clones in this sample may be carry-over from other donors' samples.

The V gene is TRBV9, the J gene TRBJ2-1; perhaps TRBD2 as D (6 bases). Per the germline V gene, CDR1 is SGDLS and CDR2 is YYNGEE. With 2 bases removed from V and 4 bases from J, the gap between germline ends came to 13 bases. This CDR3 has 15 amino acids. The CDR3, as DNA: TGTGCCAGCAGCGTTACGGAGGCGGGATACAATGAGCAGTTCTTC. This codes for CASSVTEAGYNEQFF.

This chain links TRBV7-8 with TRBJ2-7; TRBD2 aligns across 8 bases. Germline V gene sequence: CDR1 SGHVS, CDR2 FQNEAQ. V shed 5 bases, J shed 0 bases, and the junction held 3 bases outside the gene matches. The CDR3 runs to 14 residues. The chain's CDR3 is CASSKRENSYEQYF. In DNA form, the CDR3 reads TGTGCCAGCAGCAAGCGGGAGAACTCCTACGAGCAGTACTTC.

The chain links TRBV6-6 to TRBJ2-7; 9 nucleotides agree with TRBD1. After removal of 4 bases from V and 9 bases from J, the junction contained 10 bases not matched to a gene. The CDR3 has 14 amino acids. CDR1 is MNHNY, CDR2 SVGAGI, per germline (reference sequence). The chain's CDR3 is CASSWGQGTLWQYF. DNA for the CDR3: TGTGCCAGCAGTTGGGGACAGGGTACATTGTGGCAGTACTTC.

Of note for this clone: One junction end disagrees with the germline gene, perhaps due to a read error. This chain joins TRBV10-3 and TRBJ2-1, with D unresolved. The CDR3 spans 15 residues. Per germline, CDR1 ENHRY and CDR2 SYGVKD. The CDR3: CAISGSSKGYDEQFF. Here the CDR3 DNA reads TGTGCCATCAGTGGATCTAGTAAGGGCTACGATGAGCAGTTCTTC.

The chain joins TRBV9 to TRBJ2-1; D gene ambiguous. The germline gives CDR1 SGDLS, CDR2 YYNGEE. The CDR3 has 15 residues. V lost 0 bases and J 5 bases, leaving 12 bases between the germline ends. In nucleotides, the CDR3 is TGTGCCAGCAGCGTAGTTCCGGATGCTAACAATGAGCAGTTCTTC. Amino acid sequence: CASSVVPDANNEQFF.